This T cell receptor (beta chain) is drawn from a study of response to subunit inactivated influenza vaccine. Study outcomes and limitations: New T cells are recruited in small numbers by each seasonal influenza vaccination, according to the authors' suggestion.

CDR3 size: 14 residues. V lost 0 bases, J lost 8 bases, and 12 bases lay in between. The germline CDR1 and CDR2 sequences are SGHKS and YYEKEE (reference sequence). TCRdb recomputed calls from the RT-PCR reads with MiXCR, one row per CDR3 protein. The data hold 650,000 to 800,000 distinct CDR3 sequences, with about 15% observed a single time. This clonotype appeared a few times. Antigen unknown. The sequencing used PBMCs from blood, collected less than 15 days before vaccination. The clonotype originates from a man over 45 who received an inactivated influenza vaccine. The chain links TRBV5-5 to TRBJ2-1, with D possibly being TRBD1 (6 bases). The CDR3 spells CASSLVDRYYEQFF. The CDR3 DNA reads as TGTGCCAGCAGCTTGGTAGACAGGTACTATGAGCAGTTCTTC.